The T cell receptor beta chain under discussion was sequenced for a study of long-term antiretroviral therapy in people with HIV. Points from the study as a whole: Against controls, HIV repertoires showed narrower ranges of CDR3 length. Clones showing expansion before ART dominated the repertoire at all time points.

At survey level, the immunoSEQ assay was run in its v3.0 version. The data were produced by immunoSEQ multiplex PCR, yet TCRdb's version contains in-frame clones alone and is incomplete. The sample includes roughly 15,000 clones, just over 85% seen only once; the top ten take about 15%. Germline trimming cut 1 base from V and 8 bases from J; bases unmatched to any gene: 13. Germline V gene data show CDR1 as MGHRA and CDR2 as YSYEKL. The CDR3 spans 18 residues. PBMC samples from each donor numbered at least one pre-ART and at least two post-ART. Every specimen held between roughly 0.85-11 million cryopreserved PBMC. These were thawed and washed before DNA extraction. About this clone itself: Antigen unknown.

The source of this sequence is a woman in her thirties with HIV. The V call is TRBV4-1, the J call TRBJ2-1, with 11 bases lining up with TRBD2. The material was unsorted PBMCs, obtained 2.2 to 2.3 years before starting antiretroviral therapy. CDR3 DNA sequence: TGCGCCAGCAGCCAAGTTCTTAGCGGGGGGGCCACGAGATATGAGCAGTTCTTC. Translating gives CASSQVLSGGATRYEQFF.